A few counts support the clone carrying this T cell receptor (beta chain). Its specificity is not known. A J-beta primer mix and a sample-barcoded 5' primer were used in a second PCR of about 7 to 12 cycles. TCRdb passed the 5' RACE reads through MiXCR, listing each CDR3 protein once. The sample has more than 1,400,000 distinct CDR3 sequences, roughly 40% seen once; the top ten hold approximately 7.9%. The data were taken from a study of blood T cells in healthy people across ages. Study-level findings and limits: Whereas aged donors had fewer naive CD4+ cells, long-lived donors had more of them and higher diversity. PBMCs left unsorted prevented a conclusive naive versus antigen-experienced comparison. A roughly linear fall in TCR beta diversity per million T cells was seen with increasing age. Estimates of diversity drawn from one million T cells were considered underestimates.

The germline V and J ends were trimmed by 2 bases and 4 bases, with 8 bases remaining between them. The CDR3 extends over 13 amino acids. CDR1 is MGHRA, CDR2 YSYEKL, per germline. The sequenced sample consisted of blood. This sequence joins TRBV4-1 and TRBJ1-2; D unclear. The receptor was derived from a woman in her late teens or twenties in good health. Here the CDR3 reads CASSQIDGYGYTF. The CDR3 DNA is TGCGCCAGCAGCCAAATTGACGGCTATGGCTACACCTTC.